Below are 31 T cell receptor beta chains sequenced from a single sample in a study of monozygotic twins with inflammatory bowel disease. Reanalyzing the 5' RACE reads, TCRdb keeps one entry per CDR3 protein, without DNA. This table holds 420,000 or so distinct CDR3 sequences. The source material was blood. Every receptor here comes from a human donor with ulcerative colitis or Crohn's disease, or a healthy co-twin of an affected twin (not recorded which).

The CDR3 is CASSWTGVYEQYF. This chain links TRBV12-3 or TRBV12-4 with TRBJ2-7; lacking DNA, the TRBD1 call made by TCRdb goes unchecked. CDR3 length equals 13 residues.

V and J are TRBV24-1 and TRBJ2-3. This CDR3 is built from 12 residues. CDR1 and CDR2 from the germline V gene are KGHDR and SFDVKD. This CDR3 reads CATSEGTDTQYF.

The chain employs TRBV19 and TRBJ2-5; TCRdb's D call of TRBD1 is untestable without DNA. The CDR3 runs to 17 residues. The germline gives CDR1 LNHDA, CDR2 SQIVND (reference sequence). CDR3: CASSPRDRVGGQETQYF.

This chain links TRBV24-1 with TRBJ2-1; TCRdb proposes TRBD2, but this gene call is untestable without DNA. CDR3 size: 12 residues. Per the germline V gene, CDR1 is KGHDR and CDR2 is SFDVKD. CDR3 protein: CATSEGGGEQFF.

The CDR3 is CASSRGMTWHEQFF. The chain uses TRBV19 and TRBJ2-1; TCRdb's D call, TRBD1, is unchecked because there is no DNA. CDR1 is LNHDA and CDR2 is SQIVND in the germline V gene (reference sequence). The CDR3 contains 14 residues.

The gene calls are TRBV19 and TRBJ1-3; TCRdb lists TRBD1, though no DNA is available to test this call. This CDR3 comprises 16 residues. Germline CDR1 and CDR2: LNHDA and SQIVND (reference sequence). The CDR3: CASSSPGRPGGNTIYF.

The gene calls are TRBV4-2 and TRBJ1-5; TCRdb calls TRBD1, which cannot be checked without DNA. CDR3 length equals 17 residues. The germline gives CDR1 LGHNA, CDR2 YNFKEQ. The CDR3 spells CASSQGGTGDRGQPQHF.

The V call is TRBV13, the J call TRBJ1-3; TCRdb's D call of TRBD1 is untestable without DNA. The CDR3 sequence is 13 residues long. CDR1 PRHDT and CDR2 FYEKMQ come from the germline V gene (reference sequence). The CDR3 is CASSWGRGNTIYF.

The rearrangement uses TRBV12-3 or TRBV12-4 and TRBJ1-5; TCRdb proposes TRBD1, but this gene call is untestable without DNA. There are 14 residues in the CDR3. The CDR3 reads CASSSGQFNQPQHF.

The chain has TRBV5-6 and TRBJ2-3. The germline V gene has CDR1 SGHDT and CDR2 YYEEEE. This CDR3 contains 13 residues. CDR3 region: CASSFRSGDTQYF. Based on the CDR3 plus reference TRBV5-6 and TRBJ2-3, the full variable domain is DAGVTQSPTHLIKTRGQQVTLRCSPKSGHDTVSWYQQALGQGPQFIFQYYEEEERQRGNFPDRFSGHQFPNYSSELNVNALLLGDSALYLCASSFRSGDTQYFGPGTRLTVL.

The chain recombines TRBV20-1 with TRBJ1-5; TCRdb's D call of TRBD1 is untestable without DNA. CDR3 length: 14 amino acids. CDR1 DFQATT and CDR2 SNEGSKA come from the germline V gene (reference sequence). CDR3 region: CSARWLEGAQPQHF.

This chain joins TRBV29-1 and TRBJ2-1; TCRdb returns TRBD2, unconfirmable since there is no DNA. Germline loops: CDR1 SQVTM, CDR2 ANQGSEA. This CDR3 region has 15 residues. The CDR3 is CSVGGRDNAYNEQFF.

The CDR3 sequence: CASKLNQGIGELFF. The V gene is TRBV12-3 or TRBV12-4, the J gene TRBJ2-2; TCRdb's D call of TRBD1 is untestable without DNA. This CDR3 spans 14 amino acids.

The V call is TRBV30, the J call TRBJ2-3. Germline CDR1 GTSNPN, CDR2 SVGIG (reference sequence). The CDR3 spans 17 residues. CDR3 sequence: CAWSVPLRLSSTDTQYF.

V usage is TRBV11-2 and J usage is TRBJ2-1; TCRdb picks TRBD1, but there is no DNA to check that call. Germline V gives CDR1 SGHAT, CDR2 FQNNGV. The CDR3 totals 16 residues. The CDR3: CASSLDWAGGGNEQFF. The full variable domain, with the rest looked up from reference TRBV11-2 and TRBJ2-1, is EAGVAQSPRYKIIEKRQSVAFWCNPISGHATLYWYQQILGQGPKLLIQFQNNGVVDDSQLPKDRFSAERLKGVDSTLKIQPAKLEDSAVYLCASSLDWAGGGNEQFFGPGTRLTVL.

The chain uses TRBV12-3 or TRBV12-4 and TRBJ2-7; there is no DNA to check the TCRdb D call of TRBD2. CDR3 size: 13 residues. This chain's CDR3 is CASSSRGLGEQYF.

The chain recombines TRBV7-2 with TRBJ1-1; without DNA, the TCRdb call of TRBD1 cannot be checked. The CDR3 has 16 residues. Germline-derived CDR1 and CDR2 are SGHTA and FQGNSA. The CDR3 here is CASSLAGGPMNTEAFF.

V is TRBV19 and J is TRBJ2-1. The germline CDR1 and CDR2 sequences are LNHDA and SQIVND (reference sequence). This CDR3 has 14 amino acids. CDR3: CASSIGSSYNEQFF.

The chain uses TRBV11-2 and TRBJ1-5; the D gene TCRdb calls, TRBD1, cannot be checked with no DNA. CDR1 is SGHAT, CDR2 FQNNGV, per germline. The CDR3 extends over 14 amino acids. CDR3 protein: CASSDRVSNQPQHF.

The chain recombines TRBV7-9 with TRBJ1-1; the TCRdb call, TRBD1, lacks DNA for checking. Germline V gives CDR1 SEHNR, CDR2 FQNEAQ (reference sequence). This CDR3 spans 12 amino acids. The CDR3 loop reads CASGEGYTEAFF.

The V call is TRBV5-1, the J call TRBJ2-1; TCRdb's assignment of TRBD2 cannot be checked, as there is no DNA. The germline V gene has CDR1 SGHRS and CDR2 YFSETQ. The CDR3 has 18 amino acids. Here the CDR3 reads CASSLVNIAGGLYNEQFF.

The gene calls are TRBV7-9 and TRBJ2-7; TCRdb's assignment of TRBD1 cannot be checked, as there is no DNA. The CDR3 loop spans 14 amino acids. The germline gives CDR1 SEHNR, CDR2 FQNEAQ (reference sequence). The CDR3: CASSHRDRLYEQYF.

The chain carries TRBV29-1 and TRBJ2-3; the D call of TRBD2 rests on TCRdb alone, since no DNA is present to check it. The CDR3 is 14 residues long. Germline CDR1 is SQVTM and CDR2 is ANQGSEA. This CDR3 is CSVATTGLTDTQYF.

The CDR3 spells CASSLNSGSDTQYF. The chain has TRBV5-1 and TRBJ2-3. The germline V gene encodes CDR1 SGHRS and CDR2 YFSETQ. The CDR3 loop spans 14 amino acids.

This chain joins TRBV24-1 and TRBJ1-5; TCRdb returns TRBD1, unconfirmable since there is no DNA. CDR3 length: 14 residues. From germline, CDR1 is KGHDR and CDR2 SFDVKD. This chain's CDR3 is CATSLAGGGQPQHF.

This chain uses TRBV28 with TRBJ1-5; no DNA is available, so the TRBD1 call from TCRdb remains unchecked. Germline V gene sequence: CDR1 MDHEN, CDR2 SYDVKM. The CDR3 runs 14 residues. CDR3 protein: CASSSRQGHQPQHF.

This CDR3 is CASSEGQDLPQYF. The chain employs TRBV6-1 and TRBJ2-7; TCRdb's D gene call, TRBD1, goes unchecked for lack of DNA. Germline V gives CDR1 MNHNS, CDR2 SASEGT. CDR3 length: 13 residues.

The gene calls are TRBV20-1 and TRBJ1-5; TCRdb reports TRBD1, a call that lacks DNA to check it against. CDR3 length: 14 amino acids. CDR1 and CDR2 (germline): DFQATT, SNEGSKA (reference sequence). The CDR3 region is CSAKEGRGNQPQHF.

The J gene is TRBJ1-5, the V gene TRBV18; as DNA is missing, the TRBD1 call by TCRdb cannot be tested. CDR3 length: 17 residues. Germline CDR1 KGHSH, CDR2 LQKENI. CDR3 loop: CASSTEGGATGNQPQHF.

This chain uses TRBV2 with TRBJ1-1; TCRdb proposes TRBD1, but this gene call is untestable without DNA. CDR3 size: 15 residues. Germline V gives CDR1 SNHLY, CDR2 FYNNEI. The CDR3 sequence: CASSHPGTRNTEAFF.

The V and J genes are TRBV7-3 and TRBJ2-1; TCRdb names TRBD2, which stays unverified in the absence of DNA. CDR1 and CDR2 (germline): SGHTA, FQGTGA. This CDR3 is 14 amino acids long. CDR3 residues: CASSLTSGRAEQFF.